This T cell receptor (beta chain) emerged from a study of blood T cell repertoires in COVID-19 (dated by TCRdb to the early 2020s). Background for the entire study: Samples from collaborators originated in the United States, Italy and Spain and spanned both the acute and convalescent phases of COVID-19. The material from the prospective study consisted of cDNA or gDNA derived from T cells, B-cell-depleted T cells, or PBMCs. The dataset comprised deeply sampled blood TCRbeta repertoires from subjects exposed to, actively infected with, or recovered from COVID-19. The repertoires were made available in a free public database intended to serve as a resource for research on the immune response to SARS-CoV-2. The samples were drawn from two sources: the first 160 participants of the ongoing ImmuneRACE study, and 1,200 or so subjects contributed by 6 global collaborators. A de-identified subject ID, COVID-19 status, age in years and sex were almost always included in the sample metadata. HLA class I and class II types, where available, came from metadata supplied by the sample provider rather than from assay-based typing.

Cut back by 8 bases and 5 bases, the V and J ends lie 16 bases apart. The CDR3 measures 14 amino acids from cysteine to phenylalanine. Only the CDR3 DNA stays, 42 bases, in frame from base 1. CDR1 and CDR2 are drawn from the germline V gene: SGHRS, YFSETQ. Collaborating institutions collected whole blood in K2EDTA tubes following their own protocols. Collaborator samples were shipped for TCRbeta analysis as frozen whole blood, isolated PBMCs, or DNA extracted from either sample type. The immunoSEQ Assay, a bias-controlled multiplex PCR, was used to amplify TCRbeta CDR3 regions from genomic DNA. Per the original workflow: Within the assay, amplification of reference gene primers was used to estimate how many nucleated cells each sample contained. To quantify the absolute abundance of each unique TCRbeta CDR3 rearrangement, sequence reads were collapsed and filtered. For each sample, productive Simpson clonality was calculated by taking the square root of Simpson's diversity index across productive rearrangements. TCRdb provides this immuneACCESS table in a form limited to in-frame rearrangements. Some clones are lacking; in checked studies, under half of them reflect an unresolved V gene, and why the rest are absent is not known. From that table come the V and J calls and clone size; the DNA was used to work out D and trimming. The sample table contains fewer than 75,000 clones; only one count was recorded for over 85% of them. Together, the top ten hold approximately 1.5% of the sample.

The paper's findings and limits, for the study overall: The quantity of clinical and demographic metadata differed by source and by participant and was supplied without curation.

This clone appeared a single time. Its specific antigen is unknown. No much larger clone is present one base from it, and per-base qualities are unavailable. The clonotype originates from a man aged 55 to 70 with acute or convalescent COVID-19. The sample taken for sequencing was peripheral blood. The chain is made from TRBV5-1 and TRBJ2-2, and possibly TRBD2, on 6 matching bases. The CDR3: CARAGPPGTGELFF. The sequenced DNA: TGCGCCAGGGCGGGGCCCCCGGGGACCGGGGAGCTGTTTTTT. Reference TRBV5-1 and TRBJ2-2 proteins supply the regions before and after the CDR3; the full variable domain is: KAGVTQTPRYLIKTRGQQVTLSCSPISGHRSVSWYQQTPGQGLQFLFEYFSETQRNKGNFPGRFSGRQFSNSRSEMNVSTLELGDSALYLCARAGPPGTGELFFGEGSRLTVL.